This T cell receptor (beta chain) was captured in a study of T-cell reconstitution after alpha-beta-depleted transplantation in children. During its preparation, the TCRbeta library received unique molecular identifiers. Each CDR3 protein is one row after TCRdb ran MiXCR on the PCR reads. Of 150,000 to 250,000 distinct CDR3 sequences listed, roughly 15% were seen once; the top ten hold 13%. This clonotype was observed at least ten times. The CDR3 covers 12 residues. The V gene lost 2 bases and the J gene lost 7 bases, with 6 bases spanning the gap. The germline CDR1 and CDR2 sequences are MNHNY and SVGAGI (reference sequence).

J is TRBJ1-5 and V is TRBV6-6, with D unresolved. This sequence originates from a human donor who donated a stem cell graft to a child with acute lymphoblastic leukemia. The specimen was PBMCs from the stem cell graft donor, collected from the stem cell graft. This CDR3 is CASSYRRQPQHF. The CDR3 bases are TGTGCCAGCAGTTACCGAAGGCAGCCCCAGCATTTT.